This TCR beta chain is from a study of technical replicates of blood from several donors. V shed 1 base and J 4 bases; nucleotides not matched to a gene: 12. Germline-derived CDR1 and CDR2 are LGHNA and YNFKEQ. This CDR3 contains 18 residues. Here immunoSEQ multiplex PCR was the method, and the copy in TCRdb shows in-frame clones only, minus some. The sample shows around 61,000 clones, 70% to 90% of them seen only once. The chain carries TRBV4-2 and TRBJ2-3; 9 bases agree with TRBD1. The TCR sequence derives from a human donor in good health. Some clones in this sample may be carry-over from other donors' samples. The source material was PBMCs. The CDR3 region is CASSQVGDGDRAADTQYF. The DNA of the CDR3 is TGTGCCAGCAGCCAAGTTGGGGATGGGGACAGGGCTGCAGATACGCAGTATTTT.